The present TCR beta chain was sequenced within a study of CD8+ T cells in alopecia areata. Study observations and caveats: Compared with normal scalp, lesional scalp had higher clonality and more expanded CD8+ clones. Compared with mice, patients displayed less clear TCR sharing, possibly for HLA-related reasons.

cDNA prepared by RNA extraction and subsequent reverse transcription served as the template for sequencing. The assay was immunoSEQ multiplex PCR, and TCRdb's table has in-frame clones only and misses some. The repertoire consists of tens of thousands of clones, with nearly 55% occurring once and the leading ten covering under 2%. This CDR3 is built from 20 residues. Per germline, CDR1 SGHAT and CDR2 FQNNGV. V lost 0 bases and J lost 7; bases outside the gene matches: 20. Once sorted, CD4+ cells from about 5 patients yielded CD25+CD127- cells. Peripheral blood, together with lesional scalp punch biopsies, was collected from alopecia areata patients. Cell sorting was applied to PBMCs, and CD4+ and CD8+ T cells were collected. For this clone: Antigen: not known.

The specimen was CD4+ Tregs sorted from blood. This chain joins TRBV11-2 and TRBJ1-4; 7 bases match TRBD1. The clonotype originates from a human donor with alopecia areata. CDR3 sequence: CASSLEPPQTGEISGEKLFF. CDR3 in DNA: TGTGCCAGCAGCTTAGAACCTCCACAAACAGGGGAGATTAGCGGTGAAAAACTGTTTTTT.